Shown below are 16 T cell receptor beta chains from a single sample sequenced in a study of early T cells in non-severe SARS-CoV-2 infection. Via MiXCR, TCRdb re-called the 5' RACE reads, giving one row per CDR3 protein. The sample has tens of thousands of distinct CDR3 sequences, about 5% seen once. The specimen was whole blood. Source of these receptors: an adult who was a healthcare worker with PCR-confirmed SARS-CoV-2 infection or an uninfected control (not recorded which).

This clonotype was detected ten times or more. This chain connects TRBV28 to TRBJ1-2; no definite D call. There are 13 residues in the CDR3. The germline V gene encodes CDR1 MDHEN and CDR2 SYDVKM. V lost 3 bases, J lost 8 bases, and 13 bases lay in between. CDR3 protein: CASSFDLWFGYTF. DNA of the CDR3: TGTGCCAGCAGTTTTGACCTCTGGTTCGGCTACACCTTC.

This clonotype was counted between two and nine times. The chain links TRBV6-2 or TRBV6-3 to TRBJ2-4; no clear D. Germline V CDR1 and CDR2: MNHEY, SVGEGT. The CDR3 spans 15 residues. The germline V and J ends were trimmed by 2 bases and 2 bases, with 10 bases remaining between them. The CDR3 DNA is TGTGCCAGCAGTTACCCCTCCGACCCCAAAAACATTCAGTACTTC. Its protein product is CASSYPSDPKNIQYF.

The sample holds a few counts of this clonotype. The J gene is TRBJ2-5, the V gene TRBV7-6; D gene unclear. CDR1 and CDR2 (germline): SGHVS, FNYEAQ. This CDR3 comprises 14 residues. V was shortened by 4 bases and J by 5 bases, with 14 bases between the two germline ends. The CDR3 loop reads CASSSSFGPETQYF. The DNA for the CDR3 is TGTGCCAGCAGCTCCTCTTTCGGGCCGGAGACCCAGTACTTC.

This clonotype was seen only a few times. The V and J genes are TRBV7-3 and TRBJ2-2; D perhaps matches TRBD1 (5 bases). The CDR3 is made up of 17 amino acids. Germline-derived CDR1 and CDR2 are SGHTA and FQGTGA. Between the trimmed V and J ends, which lost 5 bases and 0 bases, there was a span of 16 bases. This chain's CDR3 is CASSPQGTYANTGELFF. The CDR3 DNA follows: TGTGCCAGCAGCCCGCAGGGTACCTACGCGAACACCGGGGAGCTGTTTTTT.

This clonotype was recorded at least ten times. This CDR3 is CASSLNRDEQYF. The CDR3 region has the DNA TGTGCCAGCAGCTTAAACAGGGACGAGCAGTACTTC. The chain uses TRBV11-1 and TRBJ2-7; perhaps TRBD1 as D (6 bases). V was cut by 2 bases and J by 5 bases, with 7 bases left in between. This CDR3 is 12 amino acids long. Germline V gene data show CDR1 as SGHAT and CDR2 as FQDESV (reference sequence).

By share of the sample, this clonotype is medium-sized (0.01 to 0.1%). The chain links TRBV4-2 to TRBJ1-5; no definite D call. The CDR3 runs 13 residues. V lost 0 bases and J 5 bases, leaving 5 bases between the germline ends. The germline gives CDR1 LGHNA, CDR2 YNFKEQ. In DNA form, the CDR3 reads TGTGCCAGCAGCCAAGATGTGGATCAGCCCCAGCATTTT. It specifies CASSQDVDQPQHF.

This clonotype occurred a few times. The chain links TRBV20-1 to TRBJ1-2, with unresolved D. Trimming removed 4 bases at V and 6 bases at J, with 12 bases between. Germline V CDR1 and CDR2: DFQATT, SNEGSKA (reference sequence). The CDR3 extends over 12 amino acids. The CDR3 is CSAKLGFDGYTF. The DNA for the CDR3 is TGCAGTGCTAAGTTGGGGTTCGATGGCTACACCTTC.

This clonotype was seen only a few times. The chain links TRBV11-2 to TRBJ2-7; 12 bases map to TRBD1. V was clipped by 3 bases and J by 4 bases; unmatched bases: 4. The CDR3 loop spans 15 amino acids. Germline V CDR1 and CDR2: SGHAT, FQNNGV. CDR3 coding DNA: TGTGCCAGCAGCTTCGGGACAGGGGGCCGGTACGAGCAGTACTTC. Translating it yields CASSFGTGGRYEQYF.

This clonotype occurred a few times. V and J are TRBV20-1 and TRBJ2-1; 10 bases agree with TRBD2. The CDR3 has 15 amino acids. Germline V gene lookup returns CDR1 DFQATT and CDR2 SNEGSKA (reference sequence). The trim removed 3 bases at V and 4 bases at J, leaving 6 bases unmatched. CDR3 region: CSARAPSGGYNEQFF. The CDR3 DNA reads TGCAGTGCTAGGGCCCCTAGCGGGGGTTACAATGAGCAGTTCTTC.

This clonotype has a count of ten or more. The chain recombines TRBV18 with TRBJ1-5, with TRBD1 matching 8 bases. Trimming took 4 bases from V and 5 from J; bases not matched to a gene: 4. Germline CDR1 and CDR2: KGHSH and LQKENI. The CDR3 has 14 residues. The CDR3 is CASSRSGGDQPQHF. The DNA of the CDR3 is TGTGCCAGCTCACGATCAGGGGGCGATCAGCCCCAGCATTTT. Complete variable domain (other parts from reference TRBV18 and TRBJ1-5): NAGVMQNPRHLVRRRGQEARLRCSPMKGHSHVYWYRQLPEEGLKFMVYLQKENIIDESGMPKERFSAEFPKEGPSILRIQQVVRGDSAAYFCASSRSGGDQPQHFGDGTRLSIL.

The chain employs TRBV10-3 and TRBJ2-2; D might be TRBD1 (6 bases). The CDR3 length is 13 residues. Germline V CDR1 and CDR2: ENHRY, SYGVKD. V lost 5 bases and J lost 7, with 11 bases in between. The CDR3 loop reads CAISNREGGELFF. The CDR3 nucleotides are TGTGCCATCAGTAACAGGGAAGGCGGGGAGCTGTTTTTT.

This clonotype was found many times. This chain uses TRBV6-2 or TRBV6-3 with TRBJ2-1; TRBD2 is a possible D gene (7 bases). The CDR3 loop spans 16 amino acids. V was shortened by 2 bases and J by 8 bases, with 19 bases between the two germline ends. CDR1 and CDR2 (germline): MNHEY, SVGEGT. CDR3 residues: CASSYPSGGSGDEQFF. CDR3 nucleotide sequence: TGTGCCAGCAGTTACCCGTCGGGGGGCTCGGGCGATGAGCAGTTCTTC.

This clonotype was observed at least ten times. J is TRBJ1-1 and V is TRBV19; maybe TRBD1 (6 bases). Germline V gene sequence: CDR1 LNHDA, CDR2 SQIVND (reference sequence). CDR3 length: 13 residues. Trimming removed 4 bases from V and 1 base from J, with 7 bases in between. DNA for the CDR3: TGTGCCAGTAGTAAACAGGGGAACACTGAAGCTTTCTTT. Amino acids: CASSKQGNTEAFF. Based on the CDR3 plus reference TRBV19 and TRBJ1-1, the full variable domain is DGGITQSPKYLFRKEGQNVTLSCEQNLNHDAMYWYRQDPGQGLRLIYYSQIVNDFQKGDIAEGYSVSREKKESFPLTVTSAQKNPTAFYLCASSKQGNTEAFFGQGTRLTVV.

As for this clonotype: This clone may be a read error of a much larger clone one base away. This is likely a read error, given that the CDR3 carries no conserved phenylalanine or tryptophan at its end. The chain couples TRBV28 to TRBJ2-7; TRBD2 might be the D (5 bases). Germline V gene lookup returns CDR1 MDHEN and CDR2 SYDVKM. The V end was cut by 2 bases, the J end by 0 bases, with 14 bases between. This CDR3 region has 16 residues. CDR3 loop: CASSLSLSRGSYEQYL. The DNA of the CDR3 is TGTGCCAGCAGTTTAAGTCTCAGCCGGGGCTCCTACGAGCAGTACCTC.

This clonotype is medium-sized. The V and J genes are TRBV6-4 and TRBJ2-3; 8 nucleotides align to TRBD2. The CDR3 loop spans 16 amino acids. The V and J ends lost 6 bases and 0 bases, in that order; junction bases with no gene match: 8. The germline V gene has CDR1 MRHNA and CDR2 SNTAGT. The CDR3 protein is CASSPGERGSTDTQYF. The DNA for the CDR3 is TGTGCCAGCAGCCCCGGGGAGCGGGGGAGCACAGATACGCAGTATTTT.

This clonotype was counted many times. The rearrangement links TRBV11-2 to TRBJ2-1; D is undetermined. Trimming took 0 bases from V and 13 from J, leaving 7 bases between them. Germline V gene lookup returns CDR1 SGHAT and CDR2 FQNNGV. The CDR3 loop spans 11 amino acids. CDR3 region: CASSLDGFQFF. The CDR3 DNA reads as TGTGCCAGCAGCTTAGATGGCTTCCAGTTCTTC.